This T cell receptor (beta chain) derives from a study of T cells in localized non-small cell lung cancer. The trim removed 4 bases at V and 0 bases at J, leaving 5 bases unmatched. This CDR3 contains 17 residues. Germline CDR1 is ENHRY and CDR2 is SYGVKD. As regards this clone: Its antigen is not known.

Findings and caveats of the study: Investigators sequenced only a single tumor region, leaving heterogeneity possible.

Clones were read by immunoSEQ multiplex PCR, and TCRdb kept only the in-frame ones, dropping some. There are 40,000 or so clones in the sample; around 86% occur only once, and 5.5% to 7% lies in the top ten. This TCR derives from a man aged 35-75 years with stage I lung adenocarcinoma. Specimen: peripheral blood, collected before any cancer treatment. V is TRBV10-3 and J is TRBJ2-3; 12 bases align to TRBD2. The DNA of the CDR3 is TGTGCCATCAGTGGGCAAGGGACTAGCGGGAGCACAGATACGCAGTATTTT. It specifies CAISGQGTSGSTDTQYF.